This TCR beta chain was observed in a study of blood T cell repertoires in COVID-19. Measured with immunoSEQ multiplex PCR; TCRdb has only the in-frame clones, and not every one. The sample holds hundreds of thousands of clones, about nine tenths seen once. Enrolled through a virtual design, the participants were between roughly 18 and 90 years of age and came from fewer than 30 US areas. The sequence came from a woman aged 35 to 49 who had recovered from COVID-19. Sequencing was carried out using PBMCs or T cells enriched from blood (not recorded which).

The CDR3 sequence: CASSLAGAGGVNTEAFF. Written as DNA, the CDR3 is TGCGCCAGCAGCTTGGCCGGGGCAGGGGGAGTCAACACTGAAGCTTTCTTT. The V and J genes are TRBV5-1 and TRBJ1-1; 7 bases map to TRBD1. Germline trimming cut 0 bases from V and 2 bases from J; bases unmatched to any gene: 10. The germline V gene has CDR1 SGHRS and CDR2 YFSETQ. CDR3 length: 17 amino acids. The variable domain in full, with the rest retrieved from reference TRBV5-1 and TRBJ1-1, is KAGVTQTPRYLIKTRGQQVTLSCSPISGHRSVSWYQQTPGQGLQFLFEYFSETQRNKGNFPGRFSGRQFSNSRSEMNVSTLELGDSALYLCASSLAGAGGVNTEAFFGQGTRLTVV.